These 21 T cell receptor beta chains came from one sample sequenced in a study of T cell changes during pregnancy in multiple sclerosis. Only in-frame clones appear in the TCRdb table, and some are missing; sequencing was by immunoSEQ multiplex PCR. The repertoire has more than 80,000 clones, roughly nine tenths of them found once; the top ten carry 1.6%. The sequenced sample was peripheral blood, obtained before pregnancy. Receptor source: a female donor with multiple sclerosis, enrolled in a pregnancy study.

As DNA, the CDR3 is TGTGCCAGCAGTGATCTAGGGGCTAGCACAGATACGCAGTATTTT. It specifies CASSDLGASTDTQYF. This chain links TRBV2 with TRBJ2-3, with D possibly TRBD1 on 5 matching bases. The CDR3 is made up of 15 amino acids. Per germline, CDR1 SNHLY and CDR2 FYNNEI. V lost 3 bases and J lost 0, with 10 bases in between.

V and J are TRBV27 and TRBJ2-7; D possibly corresponds to TRBD2 (6 bases). Trimming pared 2 bases from V and 3 bases from J, leaving 14 bases between. The CDR3 is made up of 15 amino acids. In germline, CDR1 is MNHEY, CDR2 SMNVEV (reference sequence). The CDR3 reads CASSLMGTVYYEQYF. CDR3 DNA sequence: TGTGCCAGCAGTTTAATGGGGACTGTTTACTACGAGCAGTACTTC.

The chain links TRBV6-1 to TRBJ1-1, with 7 bases lining up with TRBD1. Losses at the gene ends were 5 bases for V and 11 bases for J; bases not matched to a gene: 8. The CDR3 totals 12 residues. Germline CDR1 MNHNS, CDR2 SASEGT. The CDR3, as DNA: TGTGCCAGCAGTAGGACAGGAGAGAAGGCTTTCTTT. Its translation is CASSRTGEKAFF.

The V gene is TRBV10-3, the J gene TRBJ1-1; 9 positions match TRBD1. The trim removed 4 bases at V and 1 base at J, leaving 13 bases unmatched. This CDR3 has 18 residues. The V gene's germline CDR1 is ENHRY and CDR2 SYGVKD. CDR3 residues: CAISAHLDRGQGNTEAFF. DNA for the CDR3: TGTGCCATCAGTGCACACCTGGACAGGGGACAGGGGAACACTGAAGCTTTCTTT.

This clone was counted between two and nine times. The chain has TRBV2 and TRBJ1-2; 7 nucleotides line up with TRBD1. The V and J ends lost 6 bases and 8 bases, in that order; junction bases with no gene match: 3. Germline CDR1 SNHLY, CDR2 FYNNEI. The CDR3 contains 11 residues. In DNA form, the CDR3 reads TGTGCCAGCAGCTGGACAGGCGGCTACACCTTC. Translation gives CASSWTGGYTF.

The chain recombines TRBV2 with TRBJ1-1, with D uncertain. Germline values: CDR1 SNHLY, CDR2 FYNNEI. V was shortened by 6 bases and J by 0 bases, with 11 bases between the two germline ends. There are 14 residues in the CDR3. As DNA, the CDR3 is TGTGCCAGCAGGTACCAAACAGTGAACACTGAAGCTTTCTTT. The encoded protein is CASRYQTVNTEAFF.

This clone was counted a single time. V is TRBV7-8 and J is TRBJ2-7; D may be TRBD1 (6 bases). The V end was cut by 6 bases, the J end by 2 bases, with 14 bases between. Per the germline V gene, CDR1 is SGHVS and CDR2 is FQNEAQ. The CDR3 has 14 amino acids. The DNA for the CDR3 is TGTGCCAGCAGACCCCAGGGGAATCCCTACGAGCAGTACTTC. Its protein product is CASRPQGNPYEQYF.

The chain links TRBV9 to TRBJ2-2; possible D gene TRBD1, 6 bases. The CDR3 totals 15 residues. The V gene lost 0 bases and the J gene lost 6 bases, with 12 bases spanning the gap. CDR1 is SGDLS, CDR2 YYNGEE, per germline. CDR3 DNA: TGTGCCAGCAGCGTAGAAGGACAGCCACCCGGGGAGCTGTTTTTT. Translating gives CASSVEGQPPGELFF.

This sequence joins TRBV28 and TRBJ2-7; D is undetermined. CDR1 and CDR2 from the germline V gene are MDHEN and SYDVKM. CDR3 size: 12 residues. V was cut by 3 bases and J by 3 bases, with 6 bases left in between. As DNA, the CDR3 is TGTGCCAGCAGTTTTTCTGTCTACGAGCAGTACTTC. It codes for CASSFSVYEQYF.

The chain joins TRBV4-1 to TRBJ2-1; 8 nucleotides align to TRBD2. V trimming: 3 bases; J trimming: 6 bases; junction bases outside the gene matches: 10. Germline V gene data show CDR1 as MGHRA and CDR2 as YSYEKL. The length of the CDR3 is 16 residues. In DNA, the CDR3 is TGCGCCAGCAGCCATCAGGGGAGCGGGAGACTCAATGAGCAGTTCTTC. Protein sequence: CASSHQGSGRLNEQFF.

V and J are TRBV28 and TRBJ2-1, with 9 bases that match TRBD2. This CDR3 comprises 16 residues. Germline V lookup: CDR1 MDHEN, CDR2 SYDVKM. V lost 3 bases and J lost 4; bases outside the gene matches: 7. CDR3 sequence reads: CASSFRRLAGYNEQFF. The CDR3 nucleotides are TGTGCCAGCAGTTTTCGTCGGCTAGCGGGGTACAATGAGCAGTTCTTC.

The gene calls are TRBV7-8 and TRBJ2-3; 11 nucleotides match TRBD2. V shed 2 bases and J 2 bases; nucleotides not matched to a gene: 3. Germline loops: CDR1 SGHVS, CDR2 FQNEAQ. The length of the CDR3 is 16 residues. The CDR3 here is CASSLLLAGDTDTQYF. In DNA, the CDR3 is TGTGCCAGCAGCTTACTACTAGCGGGAGACACAGATACGCAGTATTTT.

There are a few counts of this clone. This chain joins TRBV5-8 and TRBJ2-3; TRBD2 aligns across 9 bases. V gave up 2 bases and J gave up 5 bases; unmatched junction bases: 6. Germline V gene lookup returns CDR1 SGHTS and CDR2 YDEGEE. The CDR3 has 15 residues. DNA for the CDR3: TGTGCCAGCAGCTTCCTAGCGGGGTTGGTAGATACGCAGTATTTT. This gives the protein CASSFLAGLVDTQYF.

V gene TRBV21-1 combines with J gene TRBJ1-3; the D call TRBD1 from the table was never checked on the DNA. TRBV21-1 is annotated as a pseudogene. The CDR3 runs to 20 residues. The CDR3 DNA reads TGTGCCAGCAGCAAACTAGCACCAAACGGGGCAAACAGGGCCGGAAACACCATATATTTT. Amino acids: CASSKLAPNGANRAGNTIYF.

The chain has TRBV6-5 and TRBJ2-7; possible D gene TRBD2, 5 bases. Trimming cost V 6 bases and J 4 bases, with 10 bases left between them. Germline V lookup: CDR1 MNHEY, CDR2 SVGAGI. The CDR3 has 12 residues. CDR3 coding DNA: TGTGCCAGCAGCCCCTCGGGATACGAGCAGTACTTC. It encodes CASSPSGYEQYF.

The gene calls are TRBV4-1 and TRBJ2-3, with 16 bases matching TRBD2. The germline CDR1 and CDR2 sequences are MGHRA and YSYEKL. The CDR3 extends over 18 amino acids. Trimming took 0 bases from V and 9 from J; bases not matched to a gene: 9. In DNA, the CDR3 is TGCGCCAGCAGCCAAGACCCGCCGGGACTAGCGGGAGGGCTAACGCAGTATTTT. This translates into CASSQDPPGLAGGLTQYF.

The CDR3 reads CASSPYPRPFYGYTF. In DNA, the CDR3 is TGTGCCAGCAGCCCGTATCCGCGCCCTTTCTATGGCTACACCTTC. The chain uses TRBV21-1 and TRBJ1-2. TRBV21-1 is annotated as a pseudogene. The CDR3 is 15 residues long.

The chain joins TRBV27 to TRBJ2-3; 8 positions match TRBD1. The V segment lost 6 bases and the J segment 2 bases; nucleotides outside the gene matches: 10. The CDR3 covers 16 residues. Germline-derived CDR1 and CDR2 are MNHEY and SMNVEV (reference sequence). CDR3 region: CASRPRQGWPTDTQYF. The CDR3 DNA reads as TGTGCCAGCAGGCCGCGACAGGGGTGGCCCACAGATACGCAGTATTTT.

J is TRBJ2-3 and V is TRBV29-1; D is possibly TRBD2 (5 bases). Germline V gene sequence: CDR1 SQVTM, CDR2 ANQGSEA. V dropped 3 bases and J dropped 0 bases, with 16 bases sitting between them. The CDR3 loop spans 16 amino acids. The CDR3 here is CSVERRKETSTDTQYF. The CDR3 DNA reads as TGCAGCGTTGAGCGGAGGAAGGAAACTAGCACAGATACGCAGTATTTT.

The V call is TRBV7-3, the J call TRBJ1-1; D is unclear. CDR1 and CDR2 (germline): SGHTA, FQGTGA. The CDR3 is made up of 15 amino acids. V was pared by 2 bases and J by 0 bases, with 10 bases between. As DNA, the CDR3 is TGTGCCAGCAGCTTAGGAGGTTTTATGAACACTGAAGCTTTCTTT. Its translation: CASSLGGFMNTEAFF. The whole variable domain, remainder taken from reference TRBV7-3 and TRBJ1-1, is GAGVSQTPSNKVTEKGKYVELRCDPISGHTALYWYRQSLGQGPEFLIYFQGTGAADDSGLPNDRFFAVRPEGSVSTLKIQRTERGDSAVYLCASSLGGFMNTEAFFGQGTRLTVV.

The chain couples TRBV27 to TRBJ2-1, with 13 bases matching TRBD2. The junction had 7 bases not matched to a gene; V was cut back by 5 bases and J by 6 bases. CDR3 length: 16 amino acids. Germline V lookup: CDR1 MNHEY, CDR2 SMNVEV (reference sequence). The CDR3: CASSIIRTSGSNEQFF. The CDR3 coding sequence is TGTGCCAGCAGTATCATTCGGACTAGCGGGAGCAATGAGCAGTTCTTC.